What follows is one T cell receptor (beta chain) and its context. What it recognizes is unknown. RNA was extracted and reverse transcribed into cDNA as the sequencing template. Profiling relied on immunoSEQ multiplex PCR, and the TCRdb table lists in-frame clones only, not all of them. The data show approximately 210,000 clones, around 66% seen once. This specimen comes from a study of CD8+ T cells in alopecia areata. Across the whole study: Using the percentage of affected scalp area, treated patients' severity was scored. Study observations and caveats: Association of baseline CD8+ expansion with response is uncertain owing to one nonresponder. Under tofacitinib, numerous expanded lesional clonotypes remained detectable in scalp and blood.

The CDR3 consists of 11 residues. Trimming stripped 4 bases from V and 5 bases from J, with 5 bases between. CDR1 and CDR2 (germline): SNHLY, FYNNEI. Regarding treatment: oral pan-JAK inhibitor, 5-10 mg twice daily. It was from PBMCs that CD4+ and CD8+ T cells were sorted. The V and J genes are TRBV2 and TRBJ2-5; D is unresolved. The specimen was CD4+ T cells sorted from blood, collected around week 42, from a patient treated with tofacitinib. This receptor was taken from a human donor with alopecia areata. The CDR3 nucleotides read TGTGCCAGCAGTGGAGACGAGACCCAGTACTTC. Residues: CASSGDETQYF. The full variable domain, its missing parts supplied by reference TRBV2 and TRBJ2-5, is EPEVTQTPSHQVTQMGQEVILRCVPISNHLYFYWYRQILGQKVEFLVSFYNNEISEKSEIFDDQFSVERPDGSNFTLKIRSTKLEDSAMYFCASSGDETQYFGPGTRLLVL.